This T cell receptor (beta chain) appears in the sequencing data of a study of cytomegalovirus exposure and HLA in healthy donors (dated by TCRdb to the late 2010s). A note on the overall study: An earlier analysis of approximately 640 of the donors reported more than 250 Gb of sequence data and more than 90 million unique TCR beta sequences from 190 million or so T cells. Four to six DR-DQ haplotypes were handled as single units for association and clustering, since linkage in the cohort was strong. An earlier analysis of around 580 of the donors used high-throughput TCR beta sequencing to judge whether each TCR beta V gene segment behaved as functional or pseudogenic. The T cell repertoires of 550 to 850 subjects were profiled by immunosequencing and related to cytomegalovirus serostatus. Class I and class II HLA loci were covered by the typing at four-digit resolution. The study aimed to test whether signatures of past pathogen exposure could be identified by cataloging public T cell receptors. An early release that covered 640 HLA-typed donors contained approximately 300 gigabases of sequencing data and around 80 million unique TCR sequences. A later genetic analysis used genome-wide SNP genotypes for 398 of the 666 donors, treating that subset as a discovery cohort. On average, roughly 240,000 unique TCR beta nucleotide sequences were sequenced per donor among several hundred genotyped donors of the cohort, with roughly a sixth of those sequences being non-productive. Typing coverage differed by locus: A, B, C, DRB1 and DQB1 were typed in about 629-640 donors, DQA1 in about 510, DPA1 in some 570, and DPB1 in 472. Rather than drawing on any new phenotypic data, the later analysis identified candidate immune exposures from TCR beta sequences and the way those sequences occurred across donors. All discovery cohort repertoires had been generated on a single sequencing platform. The genetic ancestry cluster associated with self-reported Caucasian donors included over 80% of the roughly 400 genotyped donors. To study patterns of TCR occurrence, a later analysis re-analyzed previously published TCR beta repertoires from 700 or so donors and added high-resolution HLA genotyping. In addition to the first cohort of 500 to 850 subjects, a separate validation cohort of 130 or so different subjects was used. To predict cytomegalovirus infection status, the study brought together high-throughput TCR immunosequencing, statistical association of individual TCRs with disease status, and machine learning. Donor age, sex, ethnicity and CMV serostatus were collected together with the repertoire data.

A word on this clone: There is no known antigen for this receptor. Per-base qualities were not stored, and no clone one base away is much larger.

The library was generated by the immunoSEQ multiplex PCR assay. For the multiplex PCR, a mixture combining 60 forward primers for TCR Vbeta segments and 13 reverse primers for TCR Jbeta segments was used. Amplification of the CDR3 region of rearranged TCR beta genes was performed with a multiplex PCR assay on genomic DNA. On the Illumina HiSeq System, the amplified TCR beta libraries were sequenced as 87-base-pair reads. In the authors' own workflow: A later analysis tallied tens of millions of unique TCR beta chains across the roughly 610 repertoires, and about 12 million of those chains were shared by two or more donors. Raw reads were error-corrected and collapsed into unique sequences by a nearest-neighbor algorithm in which closely related sequences were merged to remove PCR and sequencing errors. CDR3 sequences were aligned to IMGT reference sequences to assign V, D and J gene segments. Each retained sequence needed at least a six-nucleotide match to both a V gene segment and a J gene segment. Rearrangements were called productive when the CDR3 lacked stop codons and stayed in frame with V and J; all others were non-productive. CDR3 was defined according to IMGT convention as the region running from the second conserved V-encoded cysteine to the conserved J-encoded phenylalanine. In an earlier analysis of approximately 500 of the donors, sequences lacking an unambiguous match to a single V gene segment were excluded. An earlier analysis of 587 of the donors called V segments functional above 56.7% productive rearrangements and segregating when the between-donor standard deviation exceeded 5%. To diagnose cytomegalovirus status from the catalog of TCR beta chain sequences, a statistical classification framework was built. In a later analysis, TCR nucleotide sequences were compared against IMGT/GENE-DB human TR gene sequences so that V and J genes could be assigned. The TCRdist pipeline was used in a later analysis to assign CDR3 sequences and most-parsimonious VDJ recombination scenarios. In a later analysis, every TCR beta chain was defined by the combination of its CDR3 amino acid sequence and its V-gene family, and reads without a unique V-gene family were dropped. As a way to deal with suspected cross-contamination and a sequencing artifact, a later analysis dropped over 550 nucleotide sequences that were highly shared and had low generation probability. In a later analysis, a clonal expansion index for each public chain was calculated from normalized within-repertoire ranks of inferred template counts. Generation probabilities in a later analysis came from a VDJ recombination model fitted to out-of-frame rearrangements, and those results were checked against IGoR. Hypergeometric tests were used in a later analysis to score TCR-TCR, TCR-HLA and TCR-CMV co-occurrence, with a repertoire-size bias correction applied to the TCR pairs. False discovery rates were estimated in a later analysis by permuting HLA or CMV assignments 20 times. In a later analysis, co-occurring TCRs were grouped with DBSCAN, and TCRdist sequence similarity was added when clustering was performed within HLA-allele-positive subsets. Co-occurrence clustering excluded repertoires with fewer than 30,000 or more than 120,000 public chains, plus five with anomalous nucleotide sharing. Held by TCRdb, this immuneACCESS table contains in-frame sequences only and omits some clones. Under half of the omission traces to an unresolved V gene where checked; the cause of the rest is unknown. That table gives V, J and clone size, and the DNA gave D and trimming. This sample gives 200,000 to 250,000 clones in total; roughly 80% of them show up just once. About 3% of the sample lies in the top ten.

The full study reports these points: In a later analysis, more than 15,000 TCR beta sequences were associated with specific HLA alleles at a false discovery rate of 0.05. Immune exposure information for the cohort was limited to CMV serostatus. Because HLA typing was unavailable for some donors at each locus, only the typed subset was used in association tests. Linkage disequilibrium might explain the correlated functional status among segregating V segments, but an unknown experimental factor could not be excluded. A further reported finding was that TCR beta sequences accurately predicted the HLA-A and HLA-B alleles for most subjects in the first cohort. In a later genetic analysis, fewer N-insertions in productive TCRs were reported among donors in an Asian-associated ancestry cluster than the 666-donor mean. In both the original and validation cohorts, the classifier was reported to diagnose cytomegalovirus status with high specificity and sensitivity. A later analysis reported that several top co-occurrence clusters appeared linked to parvovirus B19, influenza, CMV and Epstein-Barr virus. When HLA alleles, especially DR and DQ, strongly co-occurred, attributing TCR associations to individual alleles was difficult. In a later genetic analysis, a missense DCLRE1C variant was associated with V-gene and J-gene trimming of TCR beta chains, and the association was replicated in an independent cohort. The sequencing pipeline was judged likely to have produced a cluster of highly shared sequence variants as a technical artifact. Across donors, most TCR sequences were observed very rarely, whereas some public TCRs were present in many individuals. In a later analysis, TCR association rates were found to vary across HLA loci, with the most associated TCRs seen for DRB1 alleles and the fewest for HLA-C alleles. In vitro tests confirmed that three of the cytomegalovirus-associated TCR beta chains recognize cytomegalovirus antigens. Because counts were too low, about 18 rarely observed V segments, including chromosome 9 orphons, were excluded from the earlier analysis of some 590 of the donors. In a later analysis, HLA-associated TCR beta chains showed more clonal expansion and lower generation probabilities than non-associated chains that were equally common. Roughly uniform sequencing depth across donors was assumed in presence/absence analyses, although this assumption may not hold. A later analysis found that most CMV-associated TCR beta chains appeared HLA-restricted, with HLA associations seemingly driven largely by CMV exposure. The study listed 164 TCR beta chains as associated with cytomegalovirus. Only TCR beta chains were sequenced in this cohort, and the absence of alpha or paired-chain data limited detectable features. In an earlier analysis of some 550 of the donors, most TCR beta V segments were observed in productive rearrangements about 90% or about 30% of the time, broadly matching IMGT annotations. It was suggested by the authors that the approach could potentially be generalized to other disease states and immunological phenotypes.

The cohort was made up of 666 healthy bone marrow donors. Cohort members were all nominally healthy when sampled, although unrecorded immune exposures were likely present. The donor was CMV seronegative and was included in the group of hundreds of seronegative cohort members. Each donor provided a peripheral blood sample, and peripheral blood mononuclear cells were used for TCR beta sequencing. The Qiagen DNeasy Blood Extraction Kit was used to extract genomic DNA from the blood cell samples. What was sequenced was PBMCs. The sequence was obtained from a woman aged 40-49 years in good health and CMV-seronegative.

The DNA reads TGTGCCAGCAGTTTAAAAACAGGGGTCGCCGGGGAGCTGTTTTTT. This encodes CASSLKTGVAGELFF. In this chain, TRBV28 is recombined with TRBJ2-2, with 7 middle bases fitting TRBD1. V is cut back by 2 bases and J by 6 bases, with 6 bases in the junction unmatched. The germline V gene gives CDR1 as MDHEN and CDR2 as SYDVKM. From its cysteine to its phenylalanine, the CDR3 spans 15 amino acids. Only the CDR3 DNA is retained, 45 bases long and in frame from the first base.